The next 11 T cell receptor beta chains were all read from a single sample in a study of T cell responses to AZD1222 COVID-19 vaccine. Sequencing used immunoSEQ multiplex PCR; TCRdb keeps in-frame clones, though not all of them. The sample has 100,000 to 150,000 clones, 89% seen once. The sample consisted of peripheral blood, taken on day 0 of AZD1222 vaccination. These receptors came from an adult in good health.

The chain employs TRBV5-1 and TRBJ2-1; weak D call: TRBD2 (6 bases). There are 15 residues in the CDR3. The germline V gene encodes CDR1 SGHRS and CDR2 YFSETQ. V dropped 2 bases and J dropped 4 bases, with 13 bases sitting between them. CDR3 loop: CASSFSSGSYNEQFF. The CDR3 nucleotides are TGCGCCAGCAGCTTCTCCAGCGGGTCTTACAATGAGCAGTTCTTC.

The chain is built from TRBV2 and TRBJ2-7; D gene uncertain. This CDR3 comprises 12 residues. CDR1 and CDR2 (germline): SNHLY, FYNNEI. The V end lost 8 bases, the J end lost 2 bases, and 10 bases lay between the germline ends. The CDR3 loop reads CASGYEAYEQYF. The CDR3 region has the DNA TGTGCCAGCGGGTACGAGGCCTACGAGCAGTACTTC.

The chain joins TRBV10-1 to TRBJ2-7, with 7 positions matching TRBD1. The ends lost 0 bases at V and 7 bases at J; junction bases unmatched: 6. CDR3 length: 14 amino acids. Germline CDR1 is WNHNN and CDR2 is SYGVQD (reference sequence). CDR3 sequence (DNA): TGCGCCAGCAGTGAGTCTTCGTCGACAGGGGAGCAGTACTTC. This gives the protein CASSESSSTGEQYF.

This clone was detected once. The chain links TRBV14 to TRBJ2-7; either TRBD1 or TRBD2 may supply D (6 bases each). The germline V gene has CDR1 SGHDN and CDR2 FVKESK. V was shortened by 4 bases and J by 1 base, with 11 bases between the two germline ends. The CDR3 is 14 amino acids. The CDR3 is CASSLTGTSYEQYF. The CDR3 region has the DNA TGTGCCAGCAGCCTAACAGGGACTTCCTACGAGCAGTACTTC.

The V and J genes are TRBV11-2 and TRBJ1-5; D possibly corresponds to TRBD1 (6 bases). Germline V gene data show CDR1 as SGHAT and CDR2 as FQNNGV. The CDR3 sequence is 15 residues long. Between the trimmed V and J ends, which lost 2 bases and 6 bases, there was a span of 14 bases. For the CDR3, the DNA is TGTGCCAGCAGCTTATCGACAGGTCCAGGTCAGCCCCAGCATTTT. It is translated as CASSLSTGPGQPQHF.

CDR3 in amino acids: CASSLWNEQFF. Here the CDR3 DNA reads TGTGCCAGCAGTTTATGGAATGAGCAGTTCTTC. This chain joins TRBV27 and TRBJ2-1; D not certain. V was cut by 1 base and J by 7 bases, with 2 bases left in between. Germline CDR1 reads MNHEY; CDR2 reads SMNVEV (reference sequence). The CDR3 is 11 residues long.

This chain connects TRBV6-5 to TRBJ1-5, with D perhaps matching TRBD1 (5 bases). CDR3 length equals 14 residues. Trimming took 4 bases from V and 9 from J, leaving 16 bases between them. Germline V gene sequence: CDR1 MNHEY, CDR2 SVGAGI. In DNA, the CDR3 is TGTGCCAGCAGTTTTCAGGGTGGCCAGGGGCCCCAGCATTTT. Encoded protein: CASSFQGGQGPQHF.

This chain uses TRBV27 with TRBJ2-1; no definite D call. CDR1 and CDR2 (germline): MNHEY, SMNVEV (reference sequence). CDR3 length equals 16 residues. Trimming pared 2 bases from V and 2 bases from J, leaving 13 bases between. The CDR3 DNA follows: TGTGCCAGCAGTTTACGCCCCGGAAAGACCTACAATGAGCAGTTCTTC. It translates to CASSLRPGKTYNEQFF.

V usage is TRBV6-2 or TRBV6-3 and J usage is TRBJ2-7; no reliable D call. CDR1 is MNHEY and CDR2 is SVGEGT in the germline V gene. Trimming shortened V by 4 bases and J by 3 bases, and 7 bases separated the two germline ends. This CDR3 spans 12 amino acids. CDR3 residues: CASSFTNYEQYF. In DNA, the CDR3 is TGTGCCAGCAGTTTCACCAACTACGAGCAGTACTTC.

The rearrangement links TRBV19 to TRBJ1-6, with no clear D. The CDR3 consists of 15 residues. Per germline, CDR1 LNHDA and CDR2 SQIVND (reference sequence). V lost 5 bases to trimming and J lost 0 bases, with 8 bases between them. The CDR3 spells CASSSQSSYNSPLHF. In DNA form, the CDR3 reads TGTGCCAGTAGTTCACAAAGCTCCTATAATTCACCCCTCCACTTT.

This chain uses TRBV11-3 with TRBJ2-5; 7 positions agree with TRBD1. The CDR3 consists of 14 residues. Looked up from germline, CDR1 is SGHNT and CDR2 is YENEEA. V lost 4 bases to trimming and J lost 5 bases; unmatched junction nucleotides: 7. The CDR3 reads CASSSTGYGETQYF. The CDR3 coding sequence is TGTGCCAGCAGCTCGACAGGGTATGGGGAGACCCAGTACTTC.